The 10 T cell receptor beta chains given below trace back to one sample, sequenced in a study of cytomegalovirus exposure and HLA in healthy donors. TCRdb's copy holds only in-frame clones and misses some; the assay was immunoSEQ multiplex PCR. Of about 140,000 clones in the sample, 70% to 90% are singletons; the top ten hold about 2.8%. The sequenced sample consisted of PBMCs. The receptors here all came from a man younger than 35 in good health and CMV-seronegative.

A few counts support this clone. The CDR3 spells CAVGPQQGSREQYF. CDR3 DNA sequence: TGTGCCGTAGGCCCCCAACAGGGTTCCAGGGAGCAGTACTTC. The chain links TRBV10-3 to TRBJ2-7; perhaps TRBD1 as D (6 bases). V was cut by 11 bases and J by 7 bases, with 24 bases left in between. The CDR3 spans 14 residues. Germline V gives CDR1 ENHRY, CDR2 SYGVKD.

This clone was found a few times. The J gene is TRBJ2-1, the V gene TRBV4-2; tentative D call: TRBD2 (5 bases). The CDR3 covers 17 residues. CDR1 and CDR2 from the germline V gene are LGHNA and YNFKEQ. V was cut by 1 base and J by 4 bases, with 17 bases left in between. The CDR3: CASSQGLRLSSYNEQFF. DNA for the CDR3: TGTGCCAGCAGCCAAGGACTAAGGCTAAGTAGTTACAATGAGCAGTTCTTC.

The genes are TRBV4-2 and TRBJ2-3, with D possibly being TRBD2 (5 bases). Germline V gene data show CDR1 as LGHNA and CDR2 as YNFKEQ. Trimming left V 4 bases short and J 2 bases short, with 10 bases between. CDR3 size: 14 residues. The CDR3 DNA reads TGTGCCAGCAGCCGGACTCTCGCCACAGATACGCAGTATTTT. Translated: CASSRTLATDTQYF.

The gene calls are TRBV7-8 and TRBJ2-3; 9 nucleotides line up with TRBD2. V lost 6 bases, J lost 6 bases, and 13 bases stayed unmatched. This CDR3 contains 16 residues. The V gene's germline CDR1 is SGHVS and CDR2 FQNEAQ. The CDR3 here is CASRSGRLAGRDTQYF. DNA for the CDR3: TGTGCCAGCAGGTCGGGGCGGCTAGCGGGACGGGATACGCAGTATTTT. The whole variable domain, filled in from reference TRBV7-8 and TRBJ2-3, reads GAGVSQSPRYKVAKRGQDVALRCDPISGHVSLFWYQQALGQGPEFLTYFQNEAQLDKSGLPSDRFFAERPEGSVSTLKIQRTQQEDSAVYLCASRSGRLAGRDTQYFGPGTRLTVL.

In this sample, this clone turned up once. The genes are TRBV7-9 and TRBJ2-1; 10 positions match TRBD2. Germline V CDR1 and CDR2: SEHNR, FQNEAQ (reference sequence). The CDR3 totals 17 residues. V lost 4 bases, J lost 4 bases, and 10 bases stayed unmatched. CDR3 bases: TGTGCCAGCAGCTCGACAGGAGGGACTAGCGAGTACAATGAGCAGTTCTTC. Translated, it gives CASSSTGGTSEYNEQFF.

This clone was counted a few times. This chain uses TRBV25-1 with TRBJ2-7; TRBD1 is a possible D gene (5 bases). The CDR3 covers 11 residues. From germline, CDR1 is MGHDK and CDR2 SYGVNS. Trimming left V 6 bases short and J 5 bases short, with 8 bases between. Written as DNA, the CDR3 is TGTGCCAGCAGCCAGGGTCACGAGCAGTACTTC. This codes for CASSQGHEQYF.

This chain links TRBV6-6 with TRBJ2-5; TRBD2 aligns across 11 bases. The CDR3 spans 14 residues. V shed 7 bases, J shed 7 bases, and the junction held 8 bases outside the gene matches. Germline V CDR1 and CDR2: MNHNY, SVGAGI (reference sequence). The CDR3 spells CASTPTSGAGTQYF. CDR3 coding DNA: TGTGCCAGCACCCCGACTAGCGGGGCGGGGACCCAGTACTTC.

This CDR3 reads CASRNRADRTYEQYF. The CDR3 region has the DNA TGTGCCAGTAGGAACCGGGCAGACAGGACCTACGAGCAGTACTTC. The chain uses TRBV19 and TRBJ2-7, with a possible D match to TRBD1 (6 bases). With 6 bases removed from V and 2 bases from J, the gap between germline ends came to 17 bases. The CDR3 runs 15 residues. CDR1 LNHDA and CDR2 SQIVND come from the germline V gene (reference sequence).

This clone was found a few times. The chain joins TRBV4-1 to TRBJ2-5; TRBD2 aligns across 11 bases. V was pared by 2 bases and J by 5 bases, with 13 bases of the junction left unmatched. Germline V gene data show CDR1 as MGHRA and CDR2 as YSYEKL. This CDR3 contains 18 residues. CDR3 DNA: TGCGCCAGCAGCCAACCCCGGGGAACTAGCGGGAGTCCGGAGACCCAGTACTTC. This sequence encodes CASSQPRGTSGSPETQYF.

V is TRBV27 and J is TRBJ2-1, with D hard to call. The CDR3 sequence is 16 residues long. Trimming removed 1 base from V and 0 bases from J, with 10 bases in between. Germline V gives CDR1 MNHEY, CDR2 SMNVEV (reference sequence). CDR3 nucleotides: TGTGCCAGCAGTTTATTTCCATTGAGCTCCTACAATGAGCAGTTCTTC. Amino acids: CASSLFPLSSYNEQFF.